A single sample is the source of the 27 T cell receptor beta chains below, sequenced in a study of graft-versus-host responses after intestinal transplantation. What these receptors recognize is not known. Profiling relied on immunoSEQ multiplex PCR, and the TCRdb table lists in-frame clones only, not all of them. Here the sample spans some 150,000 clones, over 90% being singletons. The input for sequencing was unstimulated CD4+ T cells sorted from spleen or lymph node cells, taken before intestinal transplant. The receptors stem from a human donor who received an intestinal transplant.

The genes are TRBV4-3 and TRBJ2-2, with D unresolved. V was pared by 2 bases and J by 4 bases, with 5 bases between. The CDR3 extends over 13 amino acids. CDR1 and CDR2 (germline): LGHNA, YSLEER. The CDR3, as DNA: TGCGCCAGCAGCCAAAGGTCCACCGGGGAGCTGTTTTTT. Its protein is CASSQRSTGELFF.

The rearrangement uses TRBV6-1 and TRBJ2-3; TRBD2 matches at 10 bases. V lost 7 bases and J lost 4; bases outside the gene matches: 2. This CDR3 region has 13 residues. Germline CDR1 MNHNS, CDR2 SASEGT. The CDR3 loop reads CASTSGRADTQYF. CDR3 DNA: TGTGCCAGCACTAGCGGGAGAGCAGATACGCAGTATTTT.

The rearrangement joins TRBV2 to TRBJ1-6; no clear D gene. The V and J ends lost 6 bases and 9 bases respectively, with 12 bases between them. This CDR3 is 13 amino acids long. Germline CDR1 SNHLY, CDR2 FYNNEI. The CDR3 loop reads CASRKYELSPLHF. CDR3 nucleotides: TGTGCCAGCAGGAAGTATGAGCTTTCACCCCTCCACTTT. The full variable domain, with the rest looked up from reference TRBV2 and TRBJ1-6, is EPEVTQTPSHQVTQMGQEVILRCVPISNHLYFYWYRQILGQKVEFLVSFYNNEISEKSEIFDDQFSVERPDGSNFTLKIRSTKLEDSAMYFCASRKYELSPLHFGNGTRLTVT.

The J gene is TRBJ2-1, the V gene TRBV14; 12 bases agree with TRBD1. The junction had 5 bases not matched to a gene; V was cut back by 0 bases and J by 8 bases. The CDR3 is 16 residues long. Germline values: CDR1 SGHDN, CDR2 FVKESK. The CDR3 DNA follows: TGTGCCAGCAGCCAAGATCGGGGACAGGGGGCCCATGAGCAGTTCTTC. It yields the protein CASSQDRGQGAHEQFF. Combining the CDR3 with reference TRBV14 and TRBJ2-1 gives the whole variable domain EAGVTQFPSHSVIEKGQTVTLRCDPISGHDNLYWYRRVMGKEIKFLLHFVKESKQDESGMPNNRFLAERTGGTYSTLKVQPAELEDSGVYFCASSQDRGQGAHEQFFGPGTRLTVL.

The chain couples TRBV5-1 to TRBJ1-1; 10 bases agree with TRBD1. The CDR3 is 16 residues long. CDR1 is SGHRS, CDR2 YFSETQ, per germline. The V gene end was trimmed by 3 bases and the J gene end by 1 base; junction bases not matched to a gene: 6. This chain's CDR3 is CASSWTRQGANTEAFF. CDR3 bases: TGCGCCAGCAGCTGGACCCGACAGGGGGCGAACACTGAAGCTTTCTTT.

The rearrangement uses TRBV7-2 and TRBJ2-1, with D unresolved. V was cut by 2 bases and J by 0 bases, with 8 bases left in between. Germline CDR1 SGHTA, CDR2 FQGNSA. This CDR3 comprises 15 residues. Written as DNA, the CDR3 is TGTGCCAGCAGCTTACTTCCGAGCTCCTACAATGAGCAGTTCTTC. Amino acids: CASSLLPSSYNEQFF.

This clone was found a few times. The chain combines TRBV6-1 with TRBJ1-5, with 7 bases aligning to TRBD1. Per the germline V gene, CDR1 is MNHNS and CDR2 is SASEGT. This CDR3 comprises 14 residues. Trimming cost V 3 bases and J 7 bases; bases outside gene matches: 6. The CDR3 DNA sequence: TGTGCCAGCAGTGACAGGGGGGAAGGACAGCCCCAGCATTTT. Translation gives CASSDRGEGQPQHF.

On this clone: As the CDR3 is not closed by the conserved phenylalanine or tryptophan, this likely results from a read error. The chain has TRBV5-1 and TRBJ2-4, with 10 bases aligning to TRBD2. Germline-derived CDR1 and CDR2 are SGHRS and YFSETQ. Germline trimming cut 0 bases from V and 3 bases from J; bases unmatched to any gene: 12. This CDR3 has 19 amino acids. CDR3 in amino acids: CASSLDELRLAGYKNIQYL. CDR3 coding DNA: TGCGCCAGCAGCTTGGATGAGTTGCGACTAGCGGGTTACAAAAACATTCAGTACCTC.

CDR3 DNA sequence: TGTGCCAGCAGTTTAAACACAGGGGCGGCCGGGGAGCTGTTTTTT. Translated: CASSLNTGAAGELFF. The chain is built from TRBV27 and TRBJ2-2, with 7 positions matching TRBD1. This CDR3 is built from 15 residues. The trim removed 2 bases at V and 6 bases at J, leaving 6 bases unmatched. Germline V lookup: CDR1 MNHEY, CDR2 SMNVEV (reference sequence).

The chain uses TRBV6-5 and TRBJ2-1; a weak D match, TRBD1 (5 bases). The germline gives CDR1 MNHEY, CDR2 SVGAGI. The germline V and J ends were trimmed by 2 bases and 3 bases, with 11 bases remaining between them. CDR3 length: 15 residues. This chain's CDR3 is CASSYEGARYNEQFF. The CDR3, as DNA: TGTGCCAGCAGTTACGAAGGGGCCCGCTACAATGAGCAGTTCTTC.

The genes are TRBV30 and TRBJ1-1; D perhaps matches TRBD1 (5 bases). The germline V gene encodes CDR1 GTSNPN and CDR2 SVGIG (reference sequence). The CDR3 has 10 residues. Trimming removed 3 bases at V and 6 bases at J, with 5 bases between. The CDR3 coding sequence is TGTGCCTGGAGAGGGGCTGAAGCTTTCTTT. Amino acids: CAWRGAEAFF.

The V gene is TRBV5-6, the J gene TRBJ2-4; tentatively, D is TRBD1 or TRBD2 (5 bases each). V lost 4 bases and J lost 0, with 17 bases in between. This CDR3 comprises 17 residues. From germline, CDR1 is SGHDT and CDR2 YYEEEE. The CDR3 spells CASSLLRGDLAKNIQYF. The CDR3 coding sequence is TGTGCCAGCAGCCTCCTAAGGGGAGATCTAGCCAAAAACATTCAGTACTTC.

The rearrangement uses TRBV6-1 and TRBJ2-7; 8 bases match TRBD1. This CDR3 is built from 16 residues. Trimming at V came to 2 bases and at J to 3 bases, leaving 9 bases not matched to a gene. Looked up from germline, CDR1 is MNHNS and CDR2 is SASEGT. The CDR3 DNA follows: TGTGCCAGCAGTGAACGTGTAGGACAGGGATTCTACGAGCAGTACTTC. Protein: CASSERVGQGFYEQYF.

CDR3 DNA: TGCAGCGTTTCCTGGACGGTCCGGTCAGGCTACACCTTC. Protein product: CSVSWTVRSGYTF. The V call is TRBV29-1, the J call TRBJ1-2; D is uncertain. Trimming cost V 5 bases and J 8 bases, with 18 bases left between them. CDR3 size: 13 residues. The germline V gene encodes CDR1 SQVTM and CDR2 ANQGSEA.

The chain joins TRBV5-1 to TRBJ2-2; D remains ambiguous. V gave up 0 bases and J gave up 2 bases, with 8 bases separating them. CDR1 and CDR2 from the germline V gene are SGHRS and YFSETQ. CDR3 size: 15 residues. The CDR3 bases are TGCGCCAGCAGCTTGGCAGGCGGAAACACCGGGGAGCTGTTTTTT. This sequence encodes CASSLAGGNTGELFF. The full variable domain, in which reference TRBV5-1 and TRBJ2-2 provide the parts outside the CDR3, is KAGVTQTPRYLIKTRGQQVTLSCSPISGHRSVSWYQQTPGQGLQFLFEYFSETQRNKGNFPGRFSGRQFSNSRSEMNVSTLELGDSALYLCASSLAGGNTGELFFGEGSRLTVL.

The genes are TRBV28 and TRBJ2-1, with D unclear. The germline V gene has CDR1 MDHEN and CDR2 SYDVKM. The CDR3 is made up of 10 amino acids. Between the trimmed V and J ends, which lost 11 bases and 10 bases, there was a span of 12 bases. The DNA of the CDR3 is TGTGCCGGTTCCCTCAGAGAGCAGTTCTTC. It yields the protein CAGSLREQFF.

The chain is built from TRBV5-1 and TRBJ2-5; 7 nucleotides match TRBD1. The V segment lost 4 bases and the J segment 4 bases; nucleotides outside the gene matches: 4. This CDR3 has 13 residues. The V gene's germline CDR1 is SGHRS and CDR2 YFSETQ. The CDR3: CASSETGIETQYF. As DNA, the CDR3 is TGCGCCAGCAGCGAGACAGGGATAGAGACCCAGTACTTC.

The rearrangement uses TRBV7-9 and TRBJ2-7; tentatively, D is TRBD1 (6 bases). Trimming pared 5 bases from V and 0 bases from J, leaving 14 bases between. Germline V gene data show CDR1 as SEHNR and CDR2 as FQNEAQ (reference sequence). The CDR3 has 15 amino acids. For the CDR3, the DNA is TGTGCCAGCAGCATACAGGGAAGGAGCTCCTACGAGCAGTACTTC. Translated: CASSIQGRSSYEQYF.

The chain recombines TRBV4-2 with TRBJ2-5; D possibly matches TRBD1 or TRBD2 (5 bases each). With the DNA end fitting TRBJ2-7 better, the J assignment may be wrong. Germline-derived CDR1 and CDR2 are LGHNA and YNFKEQ. CDR3 length: 17 amino acids. The CDR3 sequence is CASSQVLPPGPYYEQYF. CDR3 nucleotides: TGTGCCAGCAGCCAAGTCCTCCCCCCGGGACCTTACTACGAGCAGTACTTC.

This clone was counted between two and nine times. The rearrangement uses TRBV7-2 and TRBJ1-4, with D unresolved. CDR3 size: 13 residues. The V and J ends lost 1 base and 13 bases respectively, with 13 bases between them. CDR1 is SGHTA, CDR2 FQGNSA, per germline. In nucleotides, the CDR3 is TGTGCCAGCAGCTTAGTCCGACGGGTAGGACTGTTTTTT. Translating it yields CASSLVRRVGLFF. The full variable domain, in which reference TRBV7-2 and TRBJ1-4 provide the parts outside the CDR3, is GAGVSQSPSNKVTEKGKDVELRCDPISGHTALYWYRQSLGQGLEFLIYFQGNSAPDKSGLPSDRFSAERTGGSVSTLTIQRTQQEDSAVYLCASSLVRRVGLFFGSGTQLSVL.

This clone appeared once. The V gene is TRBV18, the J gene TRBJ1-1, with 8 bases identical to TRBD1. Germline trimming cut 3 bases from V and 3 bases from J; bases unmatched to any gene: 3. From germline, CDR1 is KGHSH and CDR2 LQKENI. The length of the CDR3 is 14 residues. CDR3 DNA: TGTGCCAGCTCACCCGGGACAGGTTACACTGAAGCTTTCTTT. It translates to CASSPGTGYTEAFF.

The chain employs TRBV25-1 and TRBJ2-1; D may be TRBD1 or TRBD2 (5 bases each). The CDR3 is 15 amino acids. CDR1 MGHDK and CDR2 SYGVNS come from the germline V gene. Trimming took 5 bases from V and 7 from J, leaving 18 bases between them. The CDR3 DNA reads TGTGCCAGCAGTCCAGATCCGGGACCCTTGAATGAGCAGTTCTTC. Its protein product is CASSPDPGPLNEQFF.

The V call is TRBV10-1, the J call TRBJ2-7, with D unresolved. This CDR3 contains 14 residues. Germline CDR1 reads WNHNN; CDR2 reads SYGVQD (reference sequence). V lost 4 bases and J lost 3, with 13 bases in between. The CDR3 DNA is TGCGCCAGCAGTGCCTCGGACGGATTCTACGAGCAGTACTTC. Encoded protein: CASSASDGFYEQYF.

The CDR3 region has the DNA TGTGCCTGGAGAACAACGGGAGTTAGCGAGCAGTACTTC. As protein: CAWRTTGVSEQYF. The genes are TRBV30 and TRBJ2-7; TRBD2 might be the D (6 bases). This CDR3 is 13 amino acids long. Between the trimmed V and J ends, which lost 3 bases and 6 bases, there was a span of 15 bases. Germline CDR1 GTSNPN, CDR2 SVGIG (reference sequence). Variable domain in full (rest from reference TRBV30 and TRBJ2-7): SQTIHQWPATLVQPVGSPLSLECTVEGTSNPNLYWYRQAAGRGLQLLFYSVGIGQISSEVPQNLSASRPQDRQFILSSKKLLLSDSGFYLCAWRTTGVSEQYFGPGTRLTVT.

This chain links TRBV29-1 with TRBJ1-2; 9 bases fit TRBD1. In germline, CDR1 is SQVTM, CDR2 ANQGSEA. Germline trimming cut 7 bases from V and 5 bases from J; bases unmatched to any gene: 5. This CDR3 has 12 amino acids. This CDR3 reads CSDGTGPYGYTF. CDR3 coding DNA: TGCAGCGACGGGACAGGGCCTTATGGCTACACCTTC.

The chain couples TRBV21-1 to TRBJ1-1. TRBV21-1 is recorded as a pseudogene. CDR3 length: 15 residues. This CDR3 is CASSFRVGRNTEAFF. The CDR3 nucleotides read TGTGCCAGCAGCTTCCGGGTGGGCCGGAACACTGAAGCTTTCTTT.

The chain couples TRBV2 to TRBJ1-2; D is possibly TRBD1 (6 bases). In germline, CDR1 is SNHLY, CDR2 FYNNEI. This CDR3 spans 15 amino acids. V lost 4 bases to trimming and J lost 1 base, with 13 bases between them. In DNA, the CDR3 is TGTGCCAGCAGTGGACGGACAGCGCTTAACTATGGCTACACCTTC. It yields the protein CASSGRTALNYGYTF.